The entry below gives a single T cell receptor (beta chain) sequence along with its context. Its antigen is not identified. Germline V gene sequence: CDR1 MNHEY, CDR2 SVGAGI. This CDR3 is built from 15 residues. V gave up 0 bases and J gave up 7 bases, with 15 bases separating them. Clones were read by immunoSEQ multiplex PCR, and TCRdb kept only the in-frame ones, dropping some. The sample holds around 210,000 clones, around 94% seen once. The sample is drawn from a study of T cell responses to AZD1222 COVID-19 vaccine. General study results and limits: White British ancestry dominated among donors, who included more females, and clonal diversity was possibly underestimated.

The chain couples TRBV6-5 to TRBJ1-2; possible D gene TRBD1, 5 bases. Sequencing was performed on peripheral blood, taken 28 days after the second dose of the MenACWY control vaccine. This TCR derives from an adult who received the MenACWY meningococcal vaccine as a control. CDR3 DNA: TGTGCCAGCAGTTACTCGGGGCCTGGCACAGCTGGCTACACCTTC. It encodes CASSYSGPGTAGYTF.